These 7 T cell receptor beta chains originate from one sample sequenced in a study of cytomegalovirus exposure and HLA in healthy donors. Primers included in the PCR were 60 Vbeta and 13 Jbeta primers. The repertoire was sequenced with immunoSEQ multiplex PCR; TCRdb's copy has only in-frame clones and lacks some. The repertoire includes 150,000 to 200,000 clones, around 77% of them detected once, and roughly 1.6% sits in the top ten. The sequencing sample was made of PBMCs. Receptors were obtained from a man aged 35-49 years in good health and CMV-seronegative.

The chain employs TRBV7-2 and TRBJ2-2; 9 nucleotides line up with TRBD2. V lost 6 bases, J lost 3 bases, and 8 bases stayed unmatched. The germline V gene has CDR1 SGHTA and CDR2 FQGNSA. This CDR3 is 16 amino acids long. In DNA, the CDR3 is TGTGCCAGCAGTAAGATAGCGGGAGAGTACACCGGGGAGCTGTTTTTT. It is translated as CASSKIAGEYTGELFF.

V usage is TRBV5-4 and J usage is TRBJ2-6, with TRBD1 as a possible D gene (5 bases). The V and J ends lost 5 bases and 2 bases respectively, with 11 bases between them. Germline V CDR1 and CDR2: SGHNT, YYREEE (reference sequence). The CDR3 runs to 15 residues. CDR3 in DNA: TGTGCCAGCAGAACCGACAGTACTGGGGCCAACGTCCTGACTTTC. Its translation is CASRTDSTGANVLTF.

The chain recombines TRBV30 with TRBJ2-7, with D possibly matching TRBD2 (5 bases). Trimming removed 0 bases from V and 6 bases from J, with 9 bases in between. The CDR3 is 12 amino acids. Germline loops: CDR1 GTSNPN, CDR2 SVGIG (reference sequence). The CDR3 spells CAWSVRGFEQYV. CDR3 in DNA: TGTGCCTGGAGTGTACGCGGGTTCGAGCAGTACGTC.

This chain uses TRBV4-1 with TRBJ2-7; tentatively, D is TRBD2 (5 bases). V lost 4 bases, J lost 3 bases, and 19 bases lay in between. The CDR3 consists of 16 residues. In germline, CDR1 is MGHRA, CDR2 YSYEKL. The CDR3 reads CASSPRASLAVYEQYF. The CDR3 coding sequence is TGCGCCAGCAGCCCCCGGGCCAGCCTAGCTGTCTACGAGCAGTACTTC.

V is TRBV12-5 and J is TRBJ2-5, with a possible D match to TRBD1 (6 bases). This CDR3 comprises 13 residues. The V end was cut by 4 bases, the J end by 5 bases, with 11 bases between. The germline V gene encodes CDR1 LGHNT and CDR2 FRNRAP. The CDR3 nucleotides read TGTGCTAGTGGTTACCTGGGGGCGGAGACCCAGTACTTC. It translates to CASGYLGAETQYF.

The chain employs TRBV4-1 and TRBJ2-5; TRBD2 matches 7 bases. The junction had 8 bases not matched to a gene; V was cut back by 5 bases and J by 5 bases. This CDR3 comprises 14 residues. CDR1 and CDR2 (germline): MGHRA, YSYEKL. Here the CDR3 reads CASSFTGAGETQYF. The CDR3 DNA reads as TGCGCCAGCAGCTTCACGGGAGCGGGGGAGACCCAGTACTTC.

Of note for this clone: The junction and the germline gene differ at one end; a read error may be behind it. The V gene is TRBV11-2, the J gene TRBJ2-4, with TRBD1 identical over 9 bases. The CDR3 is made up of 16 amino acids. Germline assignment: CDR1 SGHAT and CDR2 FQNNGV. CDR3 sequence reads: CASSFPTGGTKNSQYF. CDR3 in DNA: TGTGCCAGCAGCTTCCCGACAGGGGGGACCAAAAACAGTCAGTACTTC.